This is a list of T cell receptor beta chains from one sample in a study of identical twins. TCRdb redid the calling of the 5' RACE reads with MiXCR, one entry per CDR3 protein. The data show approximately 350,000 distinct CDR3 sequences, about 12% seen once. This sample also belongs to another study, concerning yellow fever vaccine responses in identical twins.

The sample comprised CD8+ T cells sorted from blood. These receptors came from a woman aged 18-29 years in good health. Each CDR3 is given with its conserved first and last residue. Fields, in order: clone size, D gene, V gene, J gene, CDR3 protein, CDR3 DNA. A D gene is named only where the DNA matches it firmly. Only some rows state a clone size, as once, few, many or a class for expanded clones.

>many|TRBD1|TRBV7-9|TRBJ2-2
CASSPGQGADGELFF
TGTGCCAGCAGCCCCGGACAGGGGGCGGACGGGGAGCTGTTTTTT
>few|TRBD1|TRBV13|TRBJ1-2
CASSSGQGTDGYTF
TGTGCCAGCAGCTCAGGACAGGGGACGGATGGCTACACCTTC
>few|-|TRBV12-3/TRBV12-4|TRBJ2-1
CASSFLRVPGAHNEQFF
TGTGCCAGCAGTTTTTTAAGGGTCCCCGGGGCCCACAATGAGCAGTTCTTC
>many|TRBD1|TRBV3-1|TRBJ1-4
CASSRGTAKTTNEKLFF
TGTGCCAGCAGCCGAGGGACAGCAAAAACAACTAATGAAAAACTGTTTTTT
>-|-|TRBV7-9|TRBJ2-7
CASSLEYSGNHLEQYF
TGTGCCAGCAGCTTAGAGTATAGCGGCAACCACCTCGAGCAGTACTTC
>few|-|TRBV5-5|TRBJ2-7
CASSLDGFEQYF
TGTGCCAGCAGCTTGGACGGGTTCGAGCAGTACTTC
>few|-|TRBV7-9|TRBJ2-1
CASSLLTSYNEQFF
TGTGCCAGCAGCTTACTAACCTCCTACAATGAGCAGTTCTTC
>many|TRBD2|TRBV10-3|TRBJ2-1
CAISPQEVSGPGEQFF
TGTGCCATCAGTCCACAGGAAGTTAGCGGGCCCGGTGAGCAGTTCTTC
>-|-|TRBV12-5|TRBJ2-1
CASGSPPNEQFF
TGTGCTAGTGGTTCGCCCCCCAATGAGCAGTTCTTC
>few|-|TRBV7-9|TRBJ2-3
CASRRTGPGNTQYF
TGTGCCAGCAGACGTACGGGACCGGGGAATACGCAGTATTTT
>few|TRBD2|TRBV24-1|TRBJ2-3
CATSDWTSGGGDTQYF
TGTGCCACCAGTGATTGGACTAGCGGGGGTGGTGATACGCAGTATTTT
>-|TRBD1|TRBV2|TRBJ1-1
CASMLVQGGNTEAFF
TGTGCCAGCATGCTCGTACAGGGGGGGAACACTGAAGCTTTCTTT
>-|TRBD1|TRBV5-1|TRBJ2-7
CASSPHLGQGSHEQYF
TGCGCCAGCAGCCCCCATCTCGGACAGGGGTCCCACGAGCAGTACTTC
>-|TRBD2|TRBV4-2|TRBJ2-1
CASSQPLQRENNEQFF
TGTGCCAGCAGCCAACCGCTTCAGCGGGAGAATAATGAGCAGTTCTTC
>-|-|TRBV12-5|TRBJ2-1
CASGFDNEQFF
TGTGCTAGTGGTTTCGACAATGAGCAGTTCTTC
>many|-|TRBV7-9|TRBJ1-1
CASSPMTEAFF
TGTGCCAGCAGCCCGATGACTGAAGCTTTCTTT
>-|-|TRBV24-1|TRBJ2-1
CATSDSGVKDEQFF
TGTGCCACCAGTGATTCAGGGGTCAAGGATGAGCAGTTCTTC
>-|-|TRBV7-9|TRBJ2-3
CASSPWVADTQYF
TGTGCCAGCAGCCCCTGGGTGGCAGATACGCAGTATTTT
>-|-|TRBV20-1|TRBJ1-1
CSATENTEAFF
TGCAGTGCTACAGAGAACACTGAAGCTTTCTTT
>-|-|TRBV15|TRBJ2-7
CATSRDWVLEEQYF
TGTGCCACCAGCAGAGACTGGGTTTTGGAGGAGCAGTACTTC
>many|-|TRBV5-1|TRBJ2-7
CASSLNYEQYF
TGCGCCAGCAGCCTCAACTACGAGCAGTACTTC
>few|-|TRBV7-8|TRBJ2-2
CASSLGRGVTGELFF
TGTGCCAGCAGCTTAGGCCGTGGGGTCACCGGGGAGCTGTTTTTT
>-|-|TRBV5-6|TRBJ2-4
CASSLEVREDIQYF
TGTGCCAGCAGCTTGGAGGTCAGGGAGGACATTCAGTACTTC
>few|-|TRBV7-6|TRBJ2-1
CASSHLGPGLPTYNEQFF
TGTGCCAGCAGCCATCTAGGCCCGGGCCTACCGACTTACAATGAGCAGTTCTTC
>few|-|TRBV20-1|TRBJ2-1
CSARGLTRGYEQFF
TGCAGTGCTAGAGGTCTCACCCGCGGGTATGAGCAGTTCTTC
>-|-|TRBV15|TRBJ1-3
CATSRGSGNTIYF
TGTGCCACCAGCAGGGGATCTGGAAACACCATATATTTT
>few|-|TRBV24-1|TRBJ2-5
CATSDLRENQETQYF
TGTGCCACCAGTGATTTGCGGGAAAACCAAGAGACCCAGTACTTC
>few|TRBD2|TRBV4-1|TRBJ2-3
CASSQEGGSLAGGYTDTQYF
TGCGCCAGCAGCCAAGAGGGTGGAAGTTTAGCGGGGGGTTACACAGATACGCAGTATTTT
>-|TRBD2|TRBV9|TRBJ2-2
CASSGGLAGVGELFF
TGTGCCAGCAGCGGGGGACTAGCGGGAGTCGGGGAGCTGTTTTTT
>few|-|TRBV2|TRBJ2-5
CASSERRQSVQETQYF
TGTGCCAGCAGTGAACGGCGTCAATCAGTACAGGAGACCCAGTACTTC
>-|-|TRBV7-9|TRBJ1-6
CASSSLQGSYNSPLHF
TGTGCCAGCAGCTCATTACAGGGCTCCTATAATTCACCCCTCCACTTT
>-|-|TRBV5-6|TRBJ1-6
CASSLRQGRDPLHF
TGTGCCAGCAGCCTACGGCAGGGTCGAGACCCCCTCCACTTT
>-|TRBD2|TRBV28|TRBJ2-1
CASSLRATSGRNEQFF
TGTGCCAGCAGTTTAAGGGCTACTAGCGGGAGGAATGAGCAGTTCTTC
>few|TRBD2|TRBV7-9|TRBJ2-5
CASSPPLAGGPETQYF
TGTGCCAGCAGCCCCCCTTTAGCGGGAGGGCCCGAGACCCAGTACTTC
>many|TRBD2|TRBV20-1|TRBJ2-3
CSPRLAGRQDTQYF
TGCAGTCCCAGACTAGCGGGACGTCAAGATACGCAGTATTTT
>few|TRBD2|TRBV2|TRBJ2-1
CASAGGLAGSDEQFF
TGTGCCAGCGCTGGGGGACTAGCGGGATCAGATGAGCAGTTCTTC
>-|TRBD2|TRBV3-1|TRBJ2-5
CASSQGRLAGGSETQYF
TGTGCCAGCAGCCAAGGGCGACTAGCGGGAGGCTCAGAGACCCAGTACTTC
>-|-|TRBV9|TRBJ2-1
CASSVELNEQFF
TGTGCCAGCAGCGTAGAATTGAATGAGCAGTTCTTC
>-|TRBD2|TRBV10-3|TRBJ2-2
CAILLNREGQPGELFF
TGTGCCATCTTACTAAATCGGGAGGGCCAACCCGGGGAGCTGTTTTTT
>many|TRBD2|TRBV10-3|TRBJ2-1
CAISLSGSFYNEQFF
TGTGCCATCAGCCTTAGCGGGAGTTTCTACAATGAGCAGTTCTTC
>few|-|TRBV24-1|TRBJ2-1
CATRRGNEQFF
TGTGCCACCAGGAGGGGCAATGAGCAGTTCTTC
>-|-|TRBV25-1|TRBJ1-4
CASIGGVDNEKLFF
TGTGCCAGCATCGGCGGGGTTGATAATGAAAAACTGTTTTTT
>few|-|TRBV28|TRBJ2-1
CASVHGHSYNEQFF
TGTGCCAGCGTCCACGGGCACTCCTACAATGAGCAGTTCTTC
>few|TRBD1|TRBV7-9|TRBJ2-3
CASIDVQGAQDTQYF
TGTGCCAGCATCGATGTACAGGGGGCACAAGATACGCAGTATTTT
>-|-|TRBV29-1|TRBJ1-1
CSVVSGDVGTEAFF
TGCAGCGTCGTGTCGGGGGATGTGGGCACTGAAGCTTTCTTT
>-|TRBD1|TRBV5-5|TRBJ2-3
CASSGGQGFIPDTQYF
TGTGCCAGCAGCGGGGGACAGGGTTTTATCCCAGATACGCAGTATTTT
>few|TRBD1|TRBV14|TRBJ2-1
CASSPGRTGGRNEQFF
TGTGCCAGCAGCCCTGGCCGGACAGGGGGCCGGAATGAGCAGTTCTTC
>few|TRBD1|TRBV7-6|TRBJ1-2
CASSLREQGAGYGYTF
TGTGCCAGCAGCTTAAGGGAGCAGGGGGCTGGCTATGGCTACACCTTC
>many|-|TRBV5-1|TRBJ2-1
CASSQRWVSYNEQFF
TGCGCCAGCAGCCAACGTTGGGTCTCCTACAATGAGCAGTTCTTC
>many|TRBD2|TRBV7-9|TRBJ2-7
CASSATSVESPYEQYF
TGTGCCAGCAGCGCGACTAGCGTCGAGTCTCCCTACGAGCAGTACTTC
>-|TRBD2|TRBV4-1|TRBJ2-7
CASSHPPAGTSGEQYF
TGCGCCAGCAGCCATCCTCCAGCCGGGACTAGCGGGGAGCAGTACTTC
>once|TRBD1|TRBV3-1|TRBJ2-5
CACSQEGLDRAETQYF
TGTGCCTGCTCCCAAGAGGGGTTGGACAGGGCTGAGACCCAGTACTTC